This T cell receptor beta chain was sequenced in a study of cytomegalovirus exposure and HLA in healthy donors. The primer mix had 60 Vbeta and 13 Jbeta primers. Sequenced by immunoSEQ multiplex PCR; TCRdb stores in-frame clones only, minus some. Of about 150,000 clones in the sample, 70% to 90% were seen once. The CDR3 spans 16 residues. Per the germline V gene, CDR1 is GTSNPN and CDR2 is SVGIG (reference sequence). V was cut by 1 base and J by 2 bases, with 15 bases left in between. Study results and limitations: Diagnosis of cytomegalovirus status made by the classifier reportedly showed high specificity and sensitivity.

Note on this clone: Its antigen is as yet unknown.

Sequencing input: PBMCs. The chain recombines TRBV30 with TRBJ1-3; possible D gene TRBD1, 6 bases. The source of this sequence is a woman in her thirties or forties in good health and CMV-seropositive. The CDR3 reads CAWSALGTRTGNTIYF. The CDR3 nucleotides read TGTGCCTGGAGTGCCCTTGGGACAAGAACTGGAAACACCATATATTTT.